The clone carrying this T cell receptor beta chain was seen many times. Its specificity is not known. This sample stems from a study of T cells after yellow fever vaccination. Study-level findings and limits: FACS-sorted repertoires could contain abundant clonotypes contaminating from the bulk population.

TCRdb independently ran MiXCR on the 5' RACE reads; one entry per CDR3 protein. This sample yields more than 300,000 distinct CDR3 sequences, of which around 7.3% are seen a single time; roughly 19% belongs to the top ten. The TCR originated in a man aged 18 to 30 who received the YFV17D yellow fever vaccine. The specimen was PBMCs, collected approximately 40 days after the first yellow fever vaccination.

The CDR3 loop is CASSPRDRDGELFF. CDR3 nucleotide sequence: TGCGCCAGCAGCCCCCGGGACAGGGACGGGGAGCTGTTTTTT. The rearrangement joins TRBV5-1 to TRBJ2-2; TRBD1 matches at 9 bases. Germline lookup yields CDR1 SGHRS and CDR2 YFSETQ. CDR3 length: 14 amino acids. The J segment lost 7 bases and the V segment lost 4 bases, leaving 5 bases of the junction unmatched.